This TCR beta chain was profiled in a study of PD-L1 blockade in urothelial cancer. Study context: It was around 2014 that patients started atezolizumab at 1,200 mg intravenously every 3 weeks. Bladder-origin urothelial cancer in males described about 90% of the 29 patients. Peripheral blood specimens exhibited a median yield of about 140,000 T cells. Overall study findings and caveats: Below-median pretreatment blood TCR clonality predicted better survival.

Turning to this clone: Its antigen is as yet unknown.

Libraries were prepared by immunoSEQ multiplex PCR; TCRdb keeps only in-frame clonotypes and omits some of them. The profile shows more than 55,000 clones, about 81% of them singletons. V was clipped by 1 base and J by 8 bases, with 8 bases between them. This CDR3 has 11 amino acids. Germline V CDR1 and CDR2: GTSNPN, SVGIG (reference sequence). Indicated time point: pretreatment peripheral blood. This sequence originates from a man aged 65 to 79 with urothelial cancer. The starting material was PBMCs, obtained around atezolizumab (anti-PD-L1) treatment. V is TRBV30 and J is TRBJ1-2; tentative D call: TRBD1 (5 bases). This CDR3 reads CAWSESGGYTF. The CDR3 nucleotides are TGTGCCTGGAGTGAATCAGGGGGCTACACCTTC. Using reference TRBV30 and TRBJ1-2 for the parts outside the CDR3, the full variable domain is SQTIHQWPATLVQPVGSPLSLECTVEGTSNPNLYWYRQAAGRGLQLLFYSVGIGQISSEVPQNLSASRPQDRQFILSSKKLLLSDSGFYLCAWSESGGYTFGSGTRLTVV.